This T cell receptor (beta chain) was sequenced during a study of a mutant IDH1 vaccine in newly diagnosed glioma. Study details: The initiation of vaccination occurred 4-6 weeks after radiotherapy alone, or with temozolomide cycles.

This sample's time point: week 47, end of study. With topical imiquimod, each dose of the vaccine consisted of 300 ug of mutant IDH1 20-mer peptide. As for this clone: As yet, its antigen is unknown.

TCRdb's copy holds only in-frame clones and misses some; the assay was immunoSEQ multiplex PCR. The table records around 50,000 clones, around 85% of them present only once. The V and J ends lost 0 bases and 5 bases, in that order; junction bases with no gene match: 8. The CDR3 extends over 16 amino acids. CDR1 MNHNS and CDR2 SASEGT come from the germline V gene. This clonotype originated in a woman between 25 and 40 years old with glioma. Some clones in this sample may be carry-over from other donors' samples. Source: PBMCs, taken from a glioma patient whose treatment included an IDH1 peptide vaccine. V is TRBV6-1 and J is TRBJ1-1; 8 nucleotides line up with TRBD1. CDR3 coding DNA: TGTGCCAGCAGTGAAGCAGGCAGGGGGCTAAGGACTGAAGCTTTCTTT. It codes for CASSEAGRGLRTEAFF.